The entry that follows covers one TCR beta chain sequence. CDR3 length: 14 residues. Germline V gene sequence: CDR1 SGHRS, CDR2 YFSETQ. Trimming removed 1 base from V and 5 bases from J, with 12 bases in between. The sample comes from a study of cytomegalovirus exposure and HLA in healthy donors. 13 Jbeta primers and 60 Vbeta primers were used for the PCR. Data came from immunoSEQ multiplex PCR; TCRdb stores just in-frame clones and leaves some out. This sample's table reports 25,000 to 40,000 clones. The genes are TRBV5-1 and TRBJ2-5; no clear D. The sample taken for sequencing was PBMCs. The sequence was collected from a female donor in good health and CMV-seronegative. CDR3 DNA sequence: TGCGCCAGCAGCTTGTATGCGTCCGGGGAGACCCAGTACTTC. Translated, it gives CASSLYASGETQYF.